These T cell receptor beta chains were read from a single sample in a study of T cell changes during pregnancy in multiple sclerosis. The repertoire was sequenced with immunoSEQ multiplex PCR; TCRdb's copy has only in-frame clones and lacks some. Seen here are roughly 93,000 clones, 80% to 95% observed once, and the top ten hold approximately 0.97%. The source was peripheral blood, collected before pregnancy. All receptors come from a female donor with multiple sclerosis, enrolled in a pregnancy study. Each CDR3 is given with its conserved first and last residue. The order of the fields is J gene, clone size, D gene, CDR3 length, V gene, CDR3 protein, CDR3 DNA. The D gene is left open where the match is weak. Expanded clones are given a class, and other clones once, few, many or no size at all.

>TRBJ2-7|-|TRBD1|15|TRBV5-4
CASSTRQGLTYEQYF
TGTGCCAGCAGCACCCGACAGGGGCTGACCTACGAGCAGTACTTC
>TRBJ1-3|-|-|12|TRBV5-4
CASSFRGNTIYF
TGTGCCAGCAGCTTCAGGGGAAACACCATATATTTT
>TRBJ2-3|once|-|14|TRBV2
CASIPGTPTDTQYF
TGTGCCAGCATTCCGGGAACACCCACAGATACGCAGTATTTT
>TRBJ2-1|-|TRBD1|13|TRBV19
CASTGTGAFEQFF
TGTGCCAGTACAGGGACAGGGGCTTTCGAGCAGTTCTTC
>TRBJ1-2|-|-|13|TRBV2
CASRRSLNYGYTF
TGTGCCAGCCGGAGGAGTTTAAACTATGGCTACACCTTC
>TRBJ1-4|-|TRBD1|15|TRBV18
CASSPREGTGEKLFF
TGTGCCAGCTCACCACGCGAGGGGACAGGGGAAAAACTGTTTTTT
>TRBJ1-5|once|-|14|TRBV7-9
CASSFTGVSQPQHF
TGTGCCAGCAGCTTTACGGGGGTTAGCCAGCCCCAGCATTTT
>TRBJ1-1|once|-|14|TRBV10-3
CAISESRRTTEAFF
TGTGCCATCAGTGAGTCGAGGCGAACCACTGAAGCTTTCTTT
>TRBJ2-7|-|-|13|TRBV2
CATISGDSYEQYF
TGTGCCACAATTAGTGGAGACTCCTACGAGCAGTACTTC
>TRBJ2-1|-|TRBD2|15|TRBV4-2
CASSQRLAGGDEQFF
TGTGCCAGCAGCCAGCGACTAGCGGGGGGCGATGAGCAGTTCTTC
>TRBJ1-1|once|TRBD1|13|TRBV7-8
CASSVDRAGLIIF
TGTGCCAGCAGCGTCGACAGGGCGGGTTTGATTATCTTT
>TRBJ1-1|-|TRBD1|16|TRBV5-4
CASSLAKTGGNSEAFF
TGTGCCAGCAGCTTGGCCAAAACAGGGGGCAACTCTGAAGCTTTCTTT
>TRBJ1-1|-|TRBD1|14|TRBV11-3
CASSVTGGATEAFF
TGTGCCAGCAGCGTGACAGGGGGCGCGACTGAAGCTTTCTTT
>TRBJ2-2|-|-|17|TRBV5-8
CASSLERSSSNTGELFF
TGTGCCAGCAGCTTGGAACGGTCCTCTTCTAACACCGGGGAGCTGTTTTTT
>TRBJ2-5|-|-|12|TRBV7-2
CASSLVGETQYF
TGTGCCAGCAGCTTAGTCGGAGAGACCCAGTACTTC
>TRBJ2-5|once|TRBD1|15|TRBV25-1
CASSPGQGVGETQYF
TGTGCCAGCAGCCCGGGACAGGGAGTTGGTGAGACCCAGTACTTC
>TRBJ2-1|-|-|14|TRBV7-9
CASSFFAGSNEQFF
TGTGCCAGCAGCTTTTTCGCAGGGTCCAATGAGCAGTTCTTC
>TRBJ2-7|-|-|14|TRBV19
CATAPSGVSYEQYF
TGTGCCACCGCGCCCTCAGGGGTCTCCTACGAGCAGTACTTC
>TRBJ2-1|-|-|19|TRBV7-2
CASSNAIRGRAGVDNEQFF
TGTGCCAGCAGCAATGCGATCAGGGGGCGGGCGGGAGTGGACAATGAGCAGTTCTTC
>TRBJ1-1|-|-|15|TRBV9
CASSVLGQGGTEAFF
TGTGCCAGCAGCGTTCTTGGCCAGGGTGGGACTGAAGCTTTCTTT
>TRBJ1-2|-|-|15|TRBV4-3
CASSQIRGASYGYTF
TGCGCCAGCAGCCAAATCCGGGGGGCTAGCTATGGCTACACCTTC
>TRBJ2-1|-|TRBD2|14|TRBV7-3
CASSFAGGQNEQFF
TGTGCCAGCAGCTTTGCGGGGGGGCAAAATGAGCAGTTCTTC
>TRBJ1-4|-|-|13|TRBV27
CASSFHGNEKLFF
TGTGCCAGCAGTTTTCACGGTAATGAAAAACTGTTTTTT
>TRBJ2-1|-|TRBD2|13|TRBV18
CASSPNLGGEEIF
TGTGCCAGCTCACCAAACTTGGGGGGGGAGGAAATCTTC
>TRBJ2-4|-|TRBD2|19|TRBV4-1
CASSQVLLAGVATKNIQYF
TGCGCCAGCAGCCAAGTTTTGCTAGCGGGAGTCGCAACCAAAAACATTCAGTACTTC
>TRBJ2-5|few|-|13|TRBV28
CASSLGTQETQYF
TGTGCCAGCAGTTTGGGGACACAAGAGACCCAGTACTTC
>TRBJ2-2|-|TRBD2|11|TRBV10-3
CGAGFTGELFF
TGTGGAGCGGGATTCACCGGGGAGCTGTTTTTT
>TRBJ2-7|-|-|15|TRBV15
CATSREEILAYEQYF
TGTGCCACCAGCAGAGAAGAGATACTCGCCTACGAGCAGTACTTC
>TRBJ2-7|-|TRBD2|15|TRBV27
CASSPLAGGPYEQYF
TGTGCCAGCAGTCCCCTAGCGGGAGGGCCCTACGAGCAGTACTTC